The 10 T cell receptor beta chains listed next were all sequenced from one sample in a study of blood T cells in healthy people across ages. Next came a second PCR, run for about 6 to 12 cycles, which used a sample-barcoded 5' primer along with a J-beta primer mix. Each CDR3 protein is one row after TCRdb ran MiXCR on the 5' RACE reads. The sample holds 1.5 million to 2 million distinct CDR3 sequences, about 28% seen once. Sequencing was done on a sample of blood. All receptors come from a woman aged 25 to 39 in good health.

The table lists this clonotype with a few counts. The chain recombines TRBV6-6 with TRBJ2-5; weak D call: TRBD1 (6 bases). From germline, CDR1 is MNHNY and CDR2 SVGAGI (reference sequence). The CDR3 length is 15 residues. Trimming removed 5 bases at V and 1 base at J, with 14 bases between. Here the CDR3 DNA reads TGTGCCAGCAGTCTACTAGGACAGCTCCAAGAGACCCAGTACTTC. This translates into CASSLLGQLQETQYF.

The chain recombines TRBV5-1 with TRBJ2-6, with D perhaps matching TRBD1 (7 bases). This CDR3 has 15 residues. V lost 4 bases and J lost 4, with 12 bases in between. The germline V gene has CDR1 SGHRS and CDR2 YFSETQ. Here the CDR3 DNA reads TGCGCCAGCAGCGTGACAGGGAGGGGGGCCAACGTCCTGACTTTC. Its protein is CASSVTGRGANVLTF.

The rearrangement links TRBV10-3 to TRBJ2-3, with D unclear. V lost 2 bases and J 0 bases, leaving 12 bases between the germline ends. CDR3 length: 16 amino acids. The germline CDR1 and CDR2 sequences are ENHRY and SYGVKD. CDR3 nucleotide sequence: TGTGCCATCAGTGAGCCAGTGCACTCTAGCACAGATACGCAGTATTTT. It codes for CAISEPVHSSTDTQYF.

V usage is TRBV20-1 and J usage is TRBJ2-7; D perhaps matches TRBD1 (5 bases). Trimming left V 2 bases short and J 2 bases short, with 10 bases between. Germline CDR1 and CDR2: DFQATT and SNEGSKA (reference sequence). This CDR3 comprises 13 residues. The CDR3 nucleotides are TGCAGTGCTAGACAGGGCTCCACCTACGAGCAGTACTTC. This gives the protein CSARQGSTYEQYF.

The table lists this clonotype with a few counts. The chain employs TRBV6-1 and TRBJ2-7; no clear D gene. The CDR3 sequence is 14 residues long. V lost 4 bases and J lost 2, with 12 bases in between. CDR1 is MNHNS and CDR2 is SASEGT in the germline V gene. The CDR3 loop is CASSVYEAPYEQYF. The CDR3 nucleotides are TGTGCCAGCAGTGTGTATGAGGCCCCCTACGAGCAGTACTTC.

This clonotype was seen repeatedly, ten times or more. The chain links TRBV20-1 to TRBJ2-7; 8 nucleotides agree with TRBD2. Trimming took 3 bases from V and 0 from J; bases not matched to a gene: 1. CDR1 and CDR2 (germline): DFQATT, SNEGSKA (reference sequence). The CDR3 length is 13 residues. CDR3 region: CSASGRASYEQYF. The CDR3 region has the DNA TGCAGTGCTAGCGGGAGGGCCTCCTACGAGCAGTACTTC.

V usage is TRBV6-6 and J usage is TRBJ2-1; TRBD1 aligns across 8 bases. The junction had 6 bases not matched to a gene; V was cut back by 7 bases and J by 1 base. The CDR3 is 15 residues long. Looked up from germline, CDR1 is MNHNY and CDR2 is SVGAGI (reference sequence). CDR3 DNA: TGTGCCAGCACCCGCGGGACAGGATCCTACAATGAGCAGTTCTTC. Translated, it gives CASTRGTGSYNEQFF.

V is TRBV20-1 and J is TRBJ2-2; 8 nucleotides agree with TRBD2. The CDR3 extends over 17 amino acids. CDR1 DFQATT and CDR2 SNEGSKA come from the germline V gene (reference sequence). Trimming at V came to 2 bases and at J to 5 bases, leaving 13 bases not matched to a gene. CDR3 amino acids: CSARSRFAGGGTGELFF. CDR3 coding DNA: TGCAGTGCTAGATCTCGCTTCGCGGGAGGAGGGACCGGGGAGCTGTTTTTT.

This clonotype showed up just a few times. The CDR3, as DNA: TGTGCCAGCAGCGTTGGGACAGGAAATGAAAAACTGTTTTTT. This codes for CASSVGTGNEKLFF. The rearrangement uses TRBV9 and TRBJ1-4; 8 nucleotides agree with TRBD1. CDR3 size: 14 residues. After removal of 2 bases from V and 5 bases from J, the junction contained 2 bases not matched to a gene. The germline V gene encodes CDR1 SGDLS and CDR2 YYNGEE.

This clonotype has just a few counts. The CDR3 here is CASSLLAGKLFF. Here the CDR3 DNA reads TGTGCCAGCAGCTTACTGGCTGGAAAACTGTTTTTT. This rearrangement joins TRBV11-2 to TRBJ1-4; D is undetermined. The V end lost 2 bases, the J end lost 10 bases, and 8 bases lay between the germline ends. Germline V gene data show CDR1 as SGHAT and CDR2 as FQNNGV. CDR3 length: 12 residues.